A single sample gave rise to the 31 T cell receptor beta chains below, sequenced in a study of blood T cells in healthy people across ages. Sample-barcoded 5' priming and a J-beta primer mix drove a second PCR of 7 to 11 cycles. TCRdb re-analysed the 5' RACE reads in MiXCR, keeping a single row per CDR3 protein. The sample carries 730,000 or so distinct CDR3 sequences, around 41% recorded once. The sequenced sample was blood. These receptors were obtained from an elderly man in good health.

The CDR3 protein is CASSSGGINEQYF. CDR3 coding DNA: TGTGCCAGCAGTTCGGGGGGCATCAACGAGCAGTACTTC. V and J are TRBV28 and TRBJ2-4, with a tentative D call TRBD2 (7 bases). The DNA end favors TRBJ2-7, so the J call may be wrong. The CDR3 runs 13 residues. In germline, CDR1 is MDHEN, CDR2 SYDVKM.

The chain couples TRBV6-2 or TRBV6-3 to TRBJ2-1; maybe TRBD1 (6 bases). The CDR3 is 15 residues long. V was clipped by 7 bases and J by 2 bases, with 15 bases between them. Germline V gene data show CDR1 as MNHEY and CDR2 as SVGEGT. Here the CDR3 reads CASIDRKGTYNEQFF. CDR3 bases: TGTGCCAGCATCGACAGGAAGGGGACCTACAATGAGCAGTTCTTC.

This chain connects TRBV20-1 to TRBJ2-3; 7 bases agree with TRBD2. The trim removed 3 bases at V and 1 base at J, leaving 13 bases unmatched. The germline V gene has CDR1 DFQATT and CDR2 SNEGSKA (reference sequence). This CDR3 is built from 17 residues. CDR3 region: CSASPLWGRGGTDTQYF. CDR3 DNA: TGCAGTGCTAGTCCCCTATGGGGGAGGGGAGGCACAGATACGCAGTATTTT.

The V and J genes are TRBV7-6 and TRBJ2-7, with 10 bases lining up with TRBD1. Germline CDR1 SGHVS, CDR2 FNYEAQ. This CDR3 contains 17 residues. Unmatched junction bases numbered 11, after V lost 4 bases and J lost 2 bases. CDR3 sequence reads: CASSSPLGTGDAYEQYF. CDR3 bases: TGTGCCAGCAGCTCCCCTCTCGGGACAGGGGACGCCTACGAGCAGTACTTC. Full variable domain (remainder filled in from reference TRBV7-6 and TRBJ2-7): GAGVSQSPRYKVTKRGQDVALRCDPISGHVSLYWYRQALGQGPEFLTYFNYEAQQDKSGLPNDRFSAERPEGSISTLTIQRTEQRDSAMYRCASSSPLGTGDAYEQYFGPGTRLTVT.

The rearrangement joins TRBV5-1 to TRBJ2-1; D call uncertain. The CDR3 is 13 residues long. With 6 bases removed from V and 13 bases from J, the gap between germline ends came to 20 bases. Germline lookup yields CDR1 SGHRS and CDR2 YFSETQ. The CDR3 nucleotides read TGCGCCAGCACCCGATGGAGTGGAGAGACCCAGTTCTTC. This codes for CASTRWSGETQFF.

The chain joins TRBV6-2 or TRBV6-3 to TRBJ2-1; D gene uncertain. V was pared by 2 bases and J by 12 bases, with 8 bases between. The CDR3 extends over 11 amino acids. In germline, CDR1 is MNHEY, CDR2 SVGEGT. DNA for the CDR3: TGTGCCAGCAGTTACGAATATCGGCAGTTCTTC. Translating gives CASSYEYRQFF.

The rearrangement links TRBV14 to TRBJ2-2; D is possibly TRBD1 or TRBD2 (5 bases each). The length of the CDR3 is 18 residues. The ends were cut back, 1 base at V and 1 base at J, with 16 bases in the middle. The germline V gene encodes CDR1 SGHDN and CDR2 FVKESK. CDR3: CASSQVRQGRENTGELFF. CDR3 nucleotide sequence: TGTGCCAGCAGCCAAGTCCGCCAGGGACGCGAGAACACCGGGGAGCTGTTTTTT.

The V and J genes are TRBV7-2 and TRBJ2-1; the match to TRBD2 covers 15 bases. Trimming at V came to 0 bases and at J to 7 bases, leaving 16 bases not matched to a gene. From germline, CDR1 is SGHTA and CDR2 FQGNSA. CDR3 length: 21 residues. The CDR3 is CASSLASGLAGGPVSPNEQFF. CDR3 DNA sequence: TGTGCCAGCAGCTTAGCATCAGGACTAGCGGGAGGGCCCGTATCCCCAAATGAGCAGTTCTTC.

This clonotype was seen repeatedly, ten times or more. The chain carries TRBV5-1 and TRBJ2-3; a possible D gene is TRBD1 (5 bases). CDR1 SGHRS and CDR2 YFSETQ come from the germline V gene. The V and J ends lost 4 bases and 2 bases respectively, with 8 bases between them. This CDR3 region has 13 residues. The CDR3 loop is CASSVGDTDTQYF. The CDR3 nucleotides are TGCGCCAGCAGCGTAGGGGACACAGATACGCAGTATTTT.

The chain employs TRBV20-1 and TRBJ2-5; maybe TRBD2 (5 bases). The CDR3 loop spans 15 amino acids. The ends were cut back, 0 bases at V and 4 bases at J, with 15 bases in the middle. Looked up from germline, CDR1 is DFQATT and CDR2 is SNEGSKA (reference sequence). The DNA for the CDR3 is TGCAGTGCTAGAGATCAGCGGACTCCAGCAGAGACCCAGTACTTC. Encoded protein: CSARDQRTPAETQYF.

This rearrangement joins TRBV4-2 to TRBJ2-7; 9 bases align to TRBD2. The J call may be wrong; the DNA end is better matched by TRBJ2-5. The CDR3 totals 16 residues. Germline V gene sequence: CDR1 LGHNA, CDR2 YNFKEQ. The CDR3 here is CASSQDAAGGRKTQYF. DNA for the CDR3: TGTGCCAGCAGCCAAGATGCTGCGGGGGGGCGGAAGACCCAGTACTTC.

The V gene is TRBV7-3, the J gene TRBJ2-3; 13 nucleotides match TRBD2. The CDR3 has 17 amino acids. CDR1 and CDR2 (germline): SGHTA, FQGTGA. The V segment lost 3 bases and the J segment 4 bases; nucleotides outside the gene matches: 7. The CDR3 DNA reads as TGTGCCAGCAGCTTTGGGTTACTAGCGGGAGGGCCAGATACGCAGTATTTT. Translated: CASSFGLLAGGPDTQYF.

This clonotype was counted once. The chain couples TRBV10-3 to TRBJ1-1; D is possibly TRBD1 (5 bases). Per germline, CDR1 ENHRY and CDR2 SYGVKD. Trimming removed 2 bases at V and 3 bases at J, with 10 bases between. There are 14 residues in the CDR3. DNA for the CDR3: TGTGCCATCAGTGAGGGTGACAGATACACTGAAGCTTTCTTT. Encoded protein: CAISEGDRYTEAFF.

This clonotype appeared a few times. The rearrangement uses TRBV7-2 and TRBJ2-4, with 10 bases identical to TRBD1. The DNA end is a closer match to TRBJ2-7, so the J assignment may be wrong. This CDR3 is 17 amino acids long. Germline loops: CDR1 SGHTA, CDR2 FQGNSA. CDR3 region: CASSPRTGGDLIYEQYF. The CDR3 DNA sequence: TGTGCCAGCAGCCCCCGGACAGGGGGTGATTTAATTTACGAGCAGTACTTC.

This clonotype was found once. A much larger clonotype is one base distant, so this may be a read error. The J gene is TRBJ2-1, the V gene TRBV5-5; D is undetermined. This CDR3 spans 13 amino acids. V was shortened by 4 bases and J by 8 bases, with 13 bases between the two germline ends. Germline V lookup: CDR1 SGHKS, CDR2 YYEKEE (reference sequence). The CDR3 reads CASSMDGVDEQFF. For the CDR3, the DNA is TGTGCCAGCAGCATGGACGGCGTGGATGAGCAGTTCTTC.

The chain links TRBV9 to TRBJ2-1; D remains unclear. V lost 3 bases, J lost 3 bases, and 10 bases lay in between. This CDR3 is 14 amino acids long. Germline assignment: CDR1 SGDLS and CDR2 YYNGEE. Written as DNA, the CDR3 is TGTGCCAGCAGCGCGGGTTCCCTCTACAATGAGCAGTTCTTC. It specifies CASSAGSLYNEQFF.

This clonotype was observed a single time. The chain employs TRBV28 and TRBJ2-5; a possible D gene is TRBD1 (6 bases). The CDR3 covers 12 residues. The germline V gene has CDR1 MDHEN and CDR2 SYDVKM. The germline V and J ends were trimmed by 5 bases and 10 bases, with 14 bases remaining between them. CDR3 in amino acids: CASSANRASQYF. The DNA for the CDR3 is TGTGCCAGCAGTGCTAACAGGGCGAGCCAGTACTTC. Variable domain in full (rest from reference TRBV28 and TRBJ2-5): DVKVTQSSRYLVKRTGEKVFLECVQDMDHENMFWYRQDPGLGLRLIYFSYDVKMKEKGDIPEGYSVSREKKERFSLILESASTNQTSMYLCASSANRASQYFGPGTRLLVL.

The chain has TRBV12-3 or TRBV12-4 and TRBJ2-3; D gene uncertain. The CDR3 length is 13 residues. V was shortened by 4 bases and J by 4 bases, with 9 bases between the two germline ends. The CDR3 loop is CASSCHRADTQYF. Here the CDR3 DNA reads TGTGCCAGCAGTTGCCATAGGGCAGATACGCAGTATTTT.

The chain joins TRBV5-1 to TRBJ2-3; the match to TRBD2 covers 10 bases. Trimming cost V 0 bases and J 4 bases; bases outside gene matches: 5. The germline V gene encodes CDR1 SGHRS and CDR2 YFSETQ. CDR3 length: 16 residues. The CDR3 bases are TGCGCCAGCAGCTTGGACGCTAGCGGGGGAGCAGATACGCAGTATTTT. Protein: CASSLDASGGADTQYF.

This clonotype was seen only a few times. The V gene is TRBV27, the J gene TRBJ1-1; TRBD1 agrees at 9 bases. V gave up 10 bases and J gave up 5 bases; unmatched junction bases: 11. Germline V CDR1 and CDR2: MNHEY, SMNVEV (reference sequence). This CDR3 has 14 amino acids. CDR3 coding DNA: TGTGCCACCCGACTACAGGGGGCGCGTACTGAAGCTTTCTTT. Its protein product is CATRLQGARTEAFF.

This clonotype was counted a few times. The chain is built from TRBV7-9 and TRBJ2-7; D might be TRBD2 (6 bases). Per germline, CDR1 SEHNR and CDR2 FQNEAQ (reference sequence). This CDR3 region has 17 residues. V was cut by 3 bases and J by 2 bases, with 20 bases left in between. The CDR3 here is CASSLGGVGGETYEQYF. The CDR3 nucleotides are TGTGCCAGCAGCTTGGGGGGTGTTGGCGGCGAGACCTACGAGCAGTACTTC.

This clonotype was seen a few times. The chain couples TRBV4-3 to TRBJ2-7; TRBD1 might be the D (8 bases). This CDR3 region has 15 residues. Germline CDR1 reads LGHNA; CDR2 reads YSLEER. The ends were cut back, 0 bases at V and 6 bases at J, with 15 bases in the middle. The CDR3 DNA follows: TGCGCCAGCAGCCAAGAAGGACAGGGACTACGCGAGCAGTACTTC. Amino acid sequence: CASSQEGQGLREQYF.

The genes are TRBV6-2 or TRBV6-3 and TRBJ2-5; D is possibly TRBD2 (5 bases). The CDR3 is 14 amino acids. Per the germline V gene, CDR1 is MNHEY and CDR2 is SVGEGT. Trimming cost V 5 bases and J 5 bases, with 15 bases left between them. CDR3 sequence: CASSEALAGETQYF. The CDR3 region has the DNA TGTGCCAGCAGTGAAGCCCTGGCGGGTGAGACCCAGTACTTC.

J is TRBJ2-3 and V is TRBV12-3 or TRBV12-4; the match to TRBD2 covers 10 bases. The CDR3 loop spans 14 amino acids. Losses at the gene ends were 8 bases for V and 5 bases for J; bases not matched to a gene: 7. CDR3 region: CASLEREGLDTQYF. CDR3 nucleotide sequence: TGTGCCAGCTTAGAGCGGGAGGGCTTAGATACGCAGTATTTT.

The V gene is TRBV25-1, the J gene TRBJ2-1; 8 nucleotides align to TRBD2. The CDR3 loop spans 15 amino acids. Germline assignment: CDR1 MGHDK and CDR2 SYGVNS. V lost 2 bases to trimming and J lost 10 bases; unmatched junction nucleotides: 10. This CDR3 is CASSEPGTRAQEQFF. The CDR3 DNA follows: TGTGCCAGCAGTGAACCAGGGACTAGGGCCCAGGAGCAGTTCTTC.

The chain carries TRBV19 and TRBJ1-1; 7 bases fit TRBD1. V gave up 5 bases and J gave up 4 bases; unmatched junction bases: 7. The germline gives CDR1 LNHDA, CDR2 SQIVND (reference sequence). This CDR3 is built from 14 residues. CDR3 protein: CASSARRGGTEAFF. The CDR3 nucleotides read TGTGCCAGTAGTGCACGCAGGGGGGGCACTGAAGCTTTCTTT.

This clonotype turned up a few times. The V and J genes are TRBV12-3 or TRBV12-4 and TRBJ2-7, with 9 bases identical to TRBD2. V dropped 5 bases and J dropped 3; count of bases not matched to a gene: 5. The CDR3 contains 14 residues. The CDR3 region is CASSPETSGYEQYF. The CDR3 nucleotides read TGTGCCAGCAGTCCAGAGACTAGCGGCTACGAGCAGTACTTC.

This clonotype appeared a few times. The chain combines TRBV7-9 with TRBJ2-3; 11 nucleotides agree with TRBD1. This CDR3 has 18 amino acids. The trim removed 5 bases at V and 1 base at J, leaving 11 bases unmatched. Germline V gene lookup returns CDR1 SEHNR and CDR2 FQNEAQ (reference sequence). This CDR3 reads CASSTGQGALLGTDTQYF. The CDR3 DNA reads as TGTGCCAGCAGCACAGGACAGGGGGCTCTTCTTGGCACAGATACGCAGTATTTT.

The chain is built from TRBV6-6 and TRBJ2-1; 10 bases are shared with TRBD1. In germline, CDR1 is MNHNY, CDR2 SVGAGI (reference sequence). V lost 2 bases and J lost 5; bases outside the gene matches: 3. The CDR3 length is 15 residues. CDR3 residues: CASSYPGQGNNEQFF. The CDR3 DNA reads as TGTGCCAGCAGTTACCCGGGACAGGGGAACAATGAGCAGTTCTTC.

The chain uses TRBV20-1 and TRBJ2-1; D unresolved. CDR1 and CDR2 (germline): DFQATT, SNEGSKA (reference sequence). Trimming removed 4 bases at V and 0 bases at J, with 4 bases between. There are 12 residues in the CDR3. The CDR3 reads CSAKGSYNEQFF. Written as DNA, the CDR3 is TGCAGTGCTAAGGGCTCCTACAATGAGCAGTTCTTC.

The chain is built from TRBV6-2 or TRBV6-3 and TRBJ1-2; 7 bases fit TRBD1. This CDR3 has 13 amino acids. The germline gives CDR1 MNHEY, CDR2 SVGEGT. Germline trimming cut 6 bases from V and 4 bases from J; bases unmatched to any gene: 5. CDR3 in DNA: TGTGCCAGCAGAGAGACAGGGATCTATGGCTACACCTTC. Translation gives CASRETGIYGYTF.